A selection of T cell receptor beta chains follows, all from one sample in a study of beta chain features in type 1 diabetes. Profiling relied on immunoSEQ multiplex PCR, and the TCRdb table lists in-frame clones only, not all of them. This table holds about 140,000 clones, less than 10% found once. Sequencing used central memory CD4+ T cells from blood. These receptors all stem from a woman aged 35 to 49 in good health. Each CDR3 is given with its conserved first and last residue. D genes are given only for firm matches. The size field is filled for only some rows; it gives once, few, many or a size class.

abundance	d_gene	v_gene	j_gene	len	CDR3aa	CDR3nt
NA	NA	TRBV6-6	TRBJ1-2	13	CASSSPDSYGYTF	TGTGCCAGCAGTTCTCCGGACAGCTATGGCTACACCTTC
NA	NA	TRBV5-1	TRBJ1-5	13	CASSLSGNQPQHF	TGCGCCAGCAGCTTGTCGGGCAATCAGCCCCAGCATTTT
few	TRBD2	TRBV4-2	TRBJ2-3	16	CASSPGESGEENTQYF	TGTGCCAGCAGCCCGGGGGAGAGCGGGGAGGAGAATACGCAGTATTTT
few	TRBD1	TRBV10-3	TRBJ2-7	15	CAIRETGTGFAEQYF	TGTGCCATCAGAGAAACCGGGACAGGGTTTGCCGAGCAGTACTTC
NA	NA	TRBV18	TRBJ2-1	13	CASSPILGNEQFF	TGTGCCAGCTCACCGATACTAGGCAATGAGCAGTTCTTC
few	NA	TRBV18	TRBJ2-7	15	CASSPPSRGEYEQYF	TGTGCCAGCTCACCACCTAGCAGGGGTGAGTACGAGCAGTACTTC
NA	TRBD2	TRBV7-2	TRBJ2-5	15	CASSLTSGATGTQYF	TGTGCCAGCAGCTTGACTAGCGGGGCTACGGGGACCCAGTACTTC
few	TRBD2	TRBV5-1	TRBJ2-2	15	CASIPGGGSTGELFF	TGCGCCAGCATCCCTGGGGGAGGGAGCACCGGGGAGCTGTTTTTT
NA	NA	TRBV7-2	TRBJ1-4	15	CASSFRQVVGEKLFF	TGTGCCAGCAGCTTCCGACAGGTGGTTGGCGAAAAACTGTTTTTT
NA	TRBD2	TRBV7-2	TRBJ2-7	18	CASSLAPSGGALSYEQYF	TGTGCCAGCAGCTTAGCTCCTAGCGGGGGGGCCCTGTCCTACGAGCAGTACTTC
few	NA	TRBV15	TRBJ1-6	12	CATSMDIRTLHF	TGTGCCACCAGCATGGACATCAGGACCCTCCACTTT
few	NA	TRBV7-9	TRBJ2-1	14	CASTQTGAYNEQFF	TGTGCCAGCACCCAGACAGGTGCCTACAATGAGCAGTTCTTC
NA	TRBD2	TRBV18	TRBJ2-5	16	CASSPQLADTQETQYF	TGTGCCAGCTCACCACAACTAGCGGATACTCAAGAGACCCAGTACTTC